This passage covers 19 T cell receptor beta chains from one sample sequenced in a study of shared clonotypes between healthy human individuals. This table comes from immunoSEQ multiplex PCR, and its TCRdb copy is limited to in-frame clones, with some not included. Among about 2.4 million clones, roughly 93% were seen once, and the ten largest hold 0.36%. Source material: naive CD4+ T cells from PBMCs. Subset given: CD45RA+ positively selected. These TCRs come from a man between 18 and 29 years old in good health. Some clones in this sample may be carry-over from other donors' samples.

The chain employs TRBV9 and TRBJ2-3, with 8 bases lining up with TRBD1. This CDR3 is built from 13 residues. V was pared by 4 bases and J by 5 bases, with 3 bases of the junction left unmatched. In germline, CDR1 is SGDLS, CDR2 YYNGEE. DNA of the CDR3: TGTGCCAGCAGCCCAGGACAGGGAGATACGCAGTATTTT. Its protein is CASSPGQGDTQYF.

This chain links TRBV2 with TRBJ2-1, with TRBD2 identical over 7 bases. Trimming removed 7 bases from V and 4 bases from J; junction bases left unmatched: 4. The CDR3 has 13 amino acids. Germline CDR1 and CDR2: SNHLY and FYNNEI. The CDR3 sequence: CASIGREYNEQFF. The CDR3 region has the DNA TGTGCCAGCATTGGGAGGGAATACAATGAGCAGTTCTTC.

The rearrangement uses TRBV6-5 and TRBJ1-2, with 9 positions matching TRBD1. Germline V gives CDR1 MNHEY, CDR2 SVGAGI. This CDR3 region has 14 residues. Losses at the gene ends were 10 bases for V and 4 bases for J; bases not matched to a gene: 10. The CDR3 DNA follows: TGTGCCACAGGGGACAGGGACTTGGTCTATGGCTACACCTTC. Protein product: CATGDRDLVYGYTF.

The gene calls are TRBV18 and TRBJ1-5; D not resolved. This CDR3 comprises 15 residues. The germline V and J ends were trimmed by 4 bases and 5 bases, with 15 bases remaining between them. CDR1 and CDR2 from the germline V gene are KGHSH and LQKENI. In nucleotides, the CDR3 is TGTGCCAGCTCACAGGGCGCCGGGCCTGATCAGCCCCAGCATTTT. Translation: CASSQGAGPDQPQHF.

As regards this clone: The sample carries other DNA sequences with the same CDR3. The rearrangement uses TRBV20-1 and TRBJ1-4, with D hard to call. This CDR3 comprises 11 residues. The germline V gene has CDR1 DFQATT and CDR2 SNEGSKA (reference sequence). Trimming removed 6 bases at V and 8 bases at J, with 10 bases between. CDR3 loop: CSARPGEKLFF. The CDR3 bases are TGCAGTGCACGGCCTGGAGAAAAACTGTTTTTT.

V is TRBV27 and J is TRBJ1-5; D uncertain. This CDR3 region has 13 residues. Trimming removed 5 bases at V and 4 bases at J, with 9 bases between. Germline values: CDR1 MNHEY, CDR2 SMNVEV (reference sequence). CDR3 DNA sequence: TGTGCCAGCAGTGTCTCGGGGAATCAGCCCCAGCATTTT. This codes for CASSVSGNQPQHF.

The chain links TRBV18 to TRBJ1-2; 10 bases match TRBD1. The CDR3 sequence is 13 residues long. J was trimmed by 8 bases and V by 3 bases; bases with no gene match: 3. CDR1 is KGHSH and CDR2 is LQKENI in the germline V gene. The DNA for the CDR3 is TGTGCCAGCTCACCCGACAGGGGGCAAGGCTACACCTTC. Residues: CASSPDRGQGYTF.

The rearrangement links TRBV30 to TRBJ1-2; unclear D gene. V lost 4 bases, J lost 7 bases, and 13 bases lay in between. The CDR3 runs to 12 residues. Germline V lookup: CDR1 GTSNPN, CDR2 SVGIG (reference sequence). CDR3 residues: CAWTQEGSGYTF. CDR3 in DNA: TGTGCCTGGACCCAGGAGGGATCTGGCTACACCTTC.

The V call is TRBV19, the J call TRBJ2-3, with D perhaps matching TRBD2 (5 bases). CDR3 length: 17 residues. The germline CDR1 and CDR2 sequences are LNHDA and SQIVND (reference sequence). Trimming cost V 2 bases and J 6 bases, with 21 bases left between them. CDR3 sequence: CASSIRRSRDIADTQYF. The CDR3 nucleotides are TGTGCCAGTAGTATACGTCGGTCTCGGGATATCGCGGATACGCAGTATTTT.

This chain links TRBV9 with TRBJ2-6; D is uncertain. V was clipped by 5 bases and J by 0 bases, with 15 bases between them. This CDR3 contains 17 residues. CDR1 SGDLS and CDR2 YYNGEE come from the germline V gene. The CDR3 here is CASSKGRWTSGANVLTF. The CDR3 nucleotides read TGTGCCAGCAGTAAAGGACGGTGGACCTCTGGGGCCAACGTCCTGACTTTC. The full variable domain, in which reference TRBV9 and TRBJ2-6 provide the parts outside the CDR3, is DSGVTQTPKHLITATGQRVTLRCSPRSGDLSVYWYQQSLDQGLQFLIQYYNGEERAKGNILERFSAQQFPDLHSELNLSSLELGDSALYFCASSKGRWTSGANVLTFGAGSRLTVL.

The V call is TRBV28, the J call TRBJ1-2, with a possible D match to TRBD1 (5 bases). V was shortened by 5 bases and J by 4 bases, with 8 bases between the two germline ends. CDR3 length equals 12 residues. From germline, CDR1 is MDHEN and CDR2 SYDVKM. In DNA form, the CDR3 reads TGTGCCAGCAGTCGGGACTTCTATGGCTACACCTTC. It codes for CASSRDFYGYTF.

Details on this clone: This same CDR3 is encoded by further DNA sequences in the sample. The chain joins TRBV5-4 to TRBJ1-4, with 8 bases aligning to TRBD1. Germline V gives CDR1 SGHNT, CDR2 YYREEE (reference sequence). The J segment lost 8 bases and the V segment lost 3 bases, leaving 9 bases of the junction unmatched. The CDR3 spans 15 residues. The CDR3, as DNA: TGTGCCAGCAGCTCCCCTGGACAGGGCGGCGAAAAACTGTTTTTT. Translating gives CASSSPGQGGEKLFF.

This clone was recorded only once. V is TRBV6-5 and J is TRBJ1-1; possibly TRBD1 for D (5 bases). The germline V gene encodes CDR1 MNHEY and CDR2 SVGAGI. The ends were cut back, 5 bases at V and 11 bases at J, with 15 bases in the middle. The CDR3 is 12 amino acids. For the CDR3, the DNA is TGTGCCAGCAGTGCCCGGGACTTGGAGGCTTTCTTT. Amino acids: CASSARDLEAFF.

V gene TRBV6-6 combines with J gene TRBJ1-5; D gene uncertain. V lost 2 bases to trimming and J lost 7 bases, with 15 bases between them. CDR3 size: 15 residues. Germline V gene sequence: CDR1 MNHNY, CDR2 SVGAGI (reference sequence). Here the CDR3 reads CASSYDGLGGQPQHF. CDR3 DNA: TGTGCCAGCAGTTACGACGGACTTGGCGGGCAGCCCCAGCATTTT.

The chain employs TRBV30 and TRBJ2-1; 10 bases are shared with TRBD2. This CDR3 is built from 14 residues. V shed 5 bases and J 4 bases; nucleotides not matched to a gene: 5. Germline V gene sequence: CDR1 GTSNPN, CDR2 SVGIG (reference sequence). The CDR3 nucleotides are TGTGCCTGGGGGGGACTAGCGCAATACAATGAGCAGTTCTTC. It is translated as CAWGGLAQYNEQFF.

J is TRBJ2-5 and V is TRBV6-6; D possibly corresponds to TRBD1 (6 bases). The CDR3 runs to 16 residues. V lost 2 bases, J lost 1 base, and 14 bases lay in between. Germline CDR1 is MNHNY and CDR2 is SVGAGI (reference sequence). In DNA form, the CDR3 reads TGTGCCAGCAGTTACCTGCCACTAGGGGGCCAAGAGACCCAGTACTTC. Translation: CASSYLPLGGQETQYF.

The V and J genes are TRBV30 and TRBJ1-4; TRBD1 matches 7 bases. Germline V lookup: CDR1 GTSNPN, CDR2 SVGIG (reference sequence). V was clipped by 3 bases and J by 7 bases; unmatched bases: 5. CDR3 length: 13 amino acids. CDR3 sequence (DNA): TGTGCCTGGAGGACAGGGATAGGTGAAAAACTGTTTTTT. Translating gives CAWRTGIGEKLFF.

CDR3 sequence: CASSGQGGETEAFF. CDR3 nucleotides: TGCGCCAGCAGCGGACAGGGCGGGGAGACTGAAGCTTTCTTT. The genes are TRBV5-1 and TRBJ1-1; TRBD1 matches 8 bases. CDR1 SGHRS and CDR2 YFSETQ come from the germline V gene. The CDR3 is 14 residues long. V lost 4 bases to trimming and J lost 5 bases; unmatched junction nucleotides: 7.

The J gene is TRBJ1-3, the V gene TRBV5-4; D gene ambiguous. Trimming removed 2 bases from V and 0 bases from J, with 6 bases in between. In germline, CDR1 is SGHNT, CDR2 YYREEE (reference sequence). The CDR3 has 14 amino acids. CDR3 sequence reads: CASSFPLSGNTIYF. CDR3 DNA: TGTGCCAGCAGCTTTCCCCTCTCTGGAAACACCATATATTTT.